What follows describes a single T cell receptor (beta chain). These data originate in a study of cytomegalovirus exposure and HLA in healthy donors. About the study: There were 100 million to 120 million unique TCR beta sequences, drawn from roughly 200 million T cells, in an earlier analysis.

The PCR ran on 60 Vbeta and 13 Jbeta primers. Sequenced by immunoSEQ multiplex PCR; TCRdb stores in-frame clones only, minus some. Among 100,000 to 150,000 clones listed, roughly four fifths were seen once. This CDR3 has 17 amino acids. V gave up 5 bases and J gave up 3 bases; unmatched junction bases: 12. Per the germline V gene, CDR1 is LGHNT and CDR2 is FRNRAP. The receptor comes from a woman aged 45 to 65 in good health and CMV-seropositive. The chain recombines TRBV12-5 with TRBJ2-7, with 11 bases identical to TRBD1. Sequencing was done on a sample of PBMCs. The DNA for the CDR3 is TGTGCTAGTGGTGTACCGCCAGGGACAGGGGGAAACTACGAGCAGTACTTC. Translated, it gives CASGVPPGTGGNYEQYF.